Shown below are 22 T cell receptor beta chains from a single sample sequenced in a study of cytomegalovirus exposure and HLA in healthy donors. PCR primers comprised 60 Vbeta and 13 Jbeta primers. Measured with immunoSEQ multiplex PCR; TCRdb has only the in-frame clones, and not every one. The sample comprises around 180,000 clones, about four fifths of which are singletons, and approximately 5.4% rests with the top ten. The sample comprised PBMCs. The source is a woman aged 25 to 39 in good health and CMV-seropositive.

The chain has TRBV4-1 and TRBJ1-6, with 8 bases identical to TRBD1. The CDR3 is 17 residues long. Germline-derived CDR1 and CDR2 are MGHRA and YSYEKL. Trimming at V came to 1 base and at J to 2 bases, leaving 4 bases not matched to a gene. CDR3 nucleotides: TGCGCCAGCAGCCAAGGACAGGGGAAGACCTATAATTCACCCCTCCACTTT. Translated: CASSQGQGKTYNSPLHF.

This clone was counted only a few times. The chain recombines TRBV5-6 with TRBJ1-4, with D maybe TRBD1 (6 bases). This CDR3 has 13 amino acids. V shed 4 bases and J shed 7 bases, with 11 bases lying between them. CDR1 is SGHDT and CDR2 is YYEEEE in the germline V gene. CDR3 nucleotides: TGTGCCAGCAGCAGGGGGGGTGCTGAAAAACTGTTTTTT. As protein: CASSRGGAEKLFF.

The chain employs TRBV19 and TRBJ1-1; D is unresolved. The germline CDR1 and CDR2 sequences are LNHDA and SQIVND (reference sequence). CDR3 size: 14 residues. Trimming took off 7 bases at V and 1 base at J, with 13 bases between the two ends. In DNA form, the CDR3 reads TGTGCCAGTACCTCTCTCGGCGGGAACACTGAAGCTTTCTTT. Encoded protein: CASTSLGGNTEAFF. Drawing the rest from reference TRBV19 and TRBJ1-1, the complete variable domain is DGGITQSPKYLFRKEGQNVTLSCEQNLNHDAMYWYRQDPGQGLRLIYYSQIVNDFQKGDIAEGYSVSREKKESFPLTVTSAQKNPTAFYLCASTSLGGNTEAFFGQGTRLTVV.

This clone showed up just once. V and J are TRBV27 and TRBJ1-1, with D hard to call. This CDR3 has 14 residues. Germline V CDR1 and CDR2: MNHEY, SMNVEV (reference sequence). V was cut by 0 bases and J by 7 bases, with 12 bases left in between. In DNA, the CDR3 is TGTGCCAGCAGTTTATCGGTCTCAGGCTATGAAGCTTTCTTT. It encodes CASSLSVSGYEAFF.

This clone was counted a few times. V gene TRBV6-5 combines with J gene TRBJ2-7, with 10 bases fitting TRBD1. Germline CDR1 is MNHEY and CDR2 is SVGAGI. The CDR3 loop spans 13 amino acids. V lost 7 bases, J lost 4 bases, and 4 bases stayed unmatched. CDR3 coding DNA: TGTGCCAGCACGGACAGGGGGACGTACGAGCAGTACTTC. It encodes CASTDRGTYEQYF.

V and J are TRBV5-4 and TRBJ1-1; the match to TRBD1 covers 11 bases. The ends lost 1 base at V and 1 base at J; junction bases unmatched: 6. This CDR3 region has 17 residues. From germline, CDR1 is SGHNT and CDR2 YYREEE (reference sequence). As DNA, the CDR3 is TGTGCCAGCAGCTTGCAATATGGGACAGGGGGGAACACTGAAGCTTTCTTT. Its translation: CASSLQYGTGGNTEAFF.

The rearrangement uses TRBV5-4 and TRBJ1-2; possibly TRBD1 for D (6 bases). The germline CDR1 and CDR2 sequences are SGHNT and YYREEE (reference sequence). CDR3 size: 15 residues. Trimming removed 0 bases from V and 6 bases from J, with 15 bases in between. The CDR3 region has the DNA TGTGCCAGCAGCTTGGGCCAGGGGAAGGGGGATGGCTACACCTTC. Residues: CASSLGQGKGDGYTF.

V is TRBV5-1 and J is TRBJ1-2, with TRBD1 as a possible D gene (5 bases). The germline CDR1 and CDR2 sequences are SGHRS and YFSETQ. V dropped 1 base and J dropped 7 bases, with 14 bases sitting between them. This CDR3 has 14 residues. CDR3 DNA: TGCGCCAGCAGCTTGTTTCTCCAGGGTTTTGGCTACACCTTC. Residues: CASSLFLQGFGYTF.

This clone turned up a few times. The chain couples TRBV25-1 to TRBJ2-2, with 7 bases fitting TRBD1. V was pared by 8 bases and J by 3 bases, with 12 bases of the junction left unmatched. Per the germline V gene, CDR1 is MGHDK and CDR2 is SYGVNS. This CDR3 contains 16 residues. The CDR3: CASGETRQGYTGELFF. CDR3 nucleotides: TGTGCCAGCGGAGAAACAAGACAGGGATACACCGGGGAGCTGTTTTTT.

The J gene is TRBJ2-1, the V gene TRBV5-6; D remains ambiguous. Trimming shortened V by 5 bases and J by 7 bases, and 10 bases separated the two germline ends. This CDR3 is 12 amino acids long. Per the germline V gene, CDR1 is SGHDT and CDR2 is YYEEEE. The CDR3 sequence is CASSADFNEQFF. The CDR3 nucleotides read TGTGCCAGCAGTGCAGACTTTAATGAGCAGTTCTTC.

The CDR3: CASSDERNLREQYF. The CDR3 DNA sequence: TGCGCCAGCAGTGACGAGCGGAACCTCCGGGAGCAGTACTTC. The J gene is TRBJ2-5, the V gene TRBV10-2; D perhaps matches TRBD2 (6 bases). The CDR3 totals 14 residues. Trimming removed 3 bases from V and 11 bases from J, with 19 bases in between. The germline V gene encodes CDR1 WSHSY and CDR2 SAAADI.

The DNA for the CDR3 is TGTGCCAGCTCACAACCCCGGGGTCCTGTTCTCCAAGAGACCCAGTACTTC. This gives the protein CASSQPRGPVLQETQYF. The chain combines TRBV18 with TRBJ2-5, with D perhaps TRBD2 (5 bases). The CDR3 is 17 residues long. Germline assignment: CDR1 KGHSH and CDR2 LQKENI. V was shortened by 4 bases and J by 1 base, with 19 bases between the two germline ends.

This clone was found a few times. The chain combines TRBV4-2 with TRBJ2-3, with D maybe TRBD2 (5 bases). The germline V and J ends were trimmed by 4 bases and 4 bases, with 15 bases remaining between them. This CDR3 contains 15 residues. Per the germline V gene, CDR1 is LGHNA and CDR2 is YNFKEQ. The CDR3 coding sequence is TGTGCCAGCAGCCTTCAGCGCGGGCGCGCAGATACGCAGTATTTT. This gives the protein CASSLQRGRADTQYF.

This chain's CDR3 is CASTGTASYEQYF. The CDR3 bases are TGTGCCAGCACCGGGACAGCTTCCTACGAGCAGTACTTC. This sequence joins TRBV2 and TRBJ2-7; 7 bases agree with TRBD1. V shed 7 bases, J shed 1 base, and the junction held 4 bases outside the gene matches. The CDR3 sequence is 13 residues long. The germline V gene encodes CDR1 SNHLY and CDR2 FYNNEI.

V gene TRBV7-9 combines with J gene TRBJ2-3; possible D gene TRBD1, 5 bases. The CDR3 consists of 14 residues. Trimming removed 6 bases from V and 2 bases from J, with 12 bases in between. CDR1 SEHNR and CDR2 FQNEAQ come from the germline V gene (reference sequence). CDR3 sequence reads: CASRGRNLTDTQYF. In DNA, the CDR3 is TGTGCCAGCAGGGGGCGGAATCTCACAGATACGCAGTATTTT. Combining the CDR3 with reference TRBV7-9 and TRBJ2-3 gives the whole variable domain DTGVSQNPRHKITKRGQNVTFRCDPISEHNRLYWYRQTLGQGPEFLTYFQNEAQLEKSRLLSDRFSAERPKGSFSTLEIQRTEQGDSAMYLCASRGRNLTDTQYFGPGTRLTVL.

The chain carries TRBV25-1 and TRBJ1-2; D unresolved. The CDR3 has 11 residues. The V end lost 4 bases, the J end lost 3 bases, and 3 bases lay between the germline ends. Germline CDR1 reads MGHDK; CDR2 reads SYGVNS. The CDR3 loop reads CASSAYYGYTF. CDR3 bases: TGTGCCAGCAGTGCATACTATGGCTACACCTTC.

The chain has TRBV29-1 and TRBJ1-1; TRBD1 might be the D (6 bases). The CDR3 covers 15 residues. Germline lookup yields CDR1 SQVTM and CDR2 ANQGSEA. Trimming stripped 4 bases from V and 0 bases from J, with 15 bases between. The CDR3 coding sequence is TGCAGCGTTGTAACAGGGAATCGGATGAACACTGAAGCTTTCTTT. Translated: CSVVTGNRMNTEAFF.

The chain joins TRBV5-1 to TRBJ1-1, with D unresolved. The CDR3 is 16 residues long. Deletions cut 0 bases from V and 1 base from J, with 13 bases between. Germline V gene lookup returns CDR1 SGHRS and CDR2 YFSETQ. CDR3 sequence: CASSLASTRRNTEAFF. The CDR3 coding sequence is TGCGCCAGCAGCTTGGCGTCAACACGGAGGAACACTGAAGCTTTCTTT.

The rearrangement uses TRBV9 and TRBJ2-3, with 8 bases fitting TRBD2. Trimming took 0 bases from V and 6 from J; bases not matched to a gene: 12. This CDR3 is built from 17 residues. Germline V gives CDR1 SGDLS, CDR2 YYNGEE. CDR3 sequence: CASSVGGAGGLQDTQYF. In nucleotides, the CDR3 is TGTGCCAGCAGCGTAGGTGGGGCGGGGGGTCTCCAGGATACGCAGTATTTT.

This sequence joins TRBV2 and TRBJ1-2; 9 positions match TRBD1. The CDR3 covers 18 residues. Per the germline V gene, CDR1 is SNHLY and CDR2 is FYNNEI. The trim removed 3 bases at V and 1 base at J, leaving 12 bases unmatched. The CDR3 sequence: CASSDYAGQGINNYGYTF. The CDR3 region has the DNA TGTGCCAGCAGTGATTACGCGGGACAGGGCATTAATAACTATGGCTACACCTTC.

CDR3 sequence (DNA): TGCGCCAGCGTTCCTCGACTAGCGGGGGGGGCTGAGCAGTTCTTC. It yields the protein CASVPRLAGGAEQFF. This chain connects TRBV4-3 to TRBJ2-1, with 14 bases matching TRBD2. The germline gives CDR1 LGHNA, CDR2 YSLEER. V trimming: 8 bases; J trimming: 9 bases; junction bases outside the gene matches: 9. This CDR3 spans 15 amino acids.

The V gene is TRBV2, the J gene TRBJ2-7; D possibly corresponds to TRBD2 (6 bases). V lost 4 bases to trimming and J lost 0 bases, with 13 bases between them. This CDR3 comprises 15 residues. Germline assignment: CDR1 SNHLY and CDR2 FYNNEI. Written as DNA, the CDR3 is TGTGCCAGCAGTGTAAGAGCGGGTTACTCCTACGAGCAGTACTTC. Residues: CASSVRAGYSYEQYF. Together with reference TRBV2 and TRBJ2-7, the CDR3 gives the full variable domain: EPEVTQTPSHQVTQMGQEVILRCVPISNHLYFYWYRQILGQKVEFLVSFYNNEISEKSEIFDDQFSVERPDGSNFTLKIRSTKLEDSAMYFCASSVRAGYSYEQYFGPGTRLTVT.